This T cell receptor (beta chain) was recovered during a study of cytomegalovirus exposure and HLA in healthy donors. Unmatched junction bases numbered 6, after V lost 1 base and J lost 6 bases. This CDR3 is built from 16 residues. CDR1 LGHNA and CDR2 YNFKEQ come from the germline V gene. PCR amplification relied on 60 Vbeta primers (plus 13 Jbeta primers). Clones were read by immunoSEQ multiplex PCR, and TCRdb kept only the in-frame ones, dropping some. The repertoire holds 200,000 or so clones, just over 75% seen once, with about 0.63% in the top ten. The chain is built from TRBV4-2 and TRBJ2-3; TRBD2 agrees at 11 bases. The sequence was collected from a man between 18 and 35 years old in good health and CMV-seronegative. The sample comprised PBMCs. This chain's CDR3 is CASSQAGLAEGDTQYF. CDR3 bases: TGTGCCAGCAGCCAAGCGGGACTAGCGGAAGGGGATACGCAGTATTTT.